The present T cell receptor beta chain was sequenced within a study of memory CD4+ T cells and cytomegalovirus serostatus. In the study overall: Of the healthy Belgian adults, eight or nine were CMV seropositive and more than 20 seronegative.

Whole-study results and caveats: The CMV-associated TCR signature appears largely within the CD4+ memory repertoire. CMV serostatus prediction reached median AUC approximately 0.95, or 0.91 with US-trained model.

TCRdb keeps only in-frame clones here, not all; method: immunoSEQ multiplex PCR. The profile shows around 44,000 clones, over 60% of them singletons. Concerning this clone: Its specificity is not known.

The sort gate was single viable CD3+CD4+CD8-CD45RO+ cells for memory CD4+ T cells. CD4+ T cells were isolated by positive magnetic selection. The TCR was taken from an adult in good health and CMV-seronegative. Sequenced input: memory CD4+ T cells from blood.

The CDR3: CASSRGISNQPQHF. The DNA for the CDR3 is TGTGCCAGCAGCCGCGGGATTAGCAATCAGCCCCAGCATTTT. The chain links TRBV7-2 to TRBJ1-5; no firm D call. V dropped 5 bases and J dropped 0 bases, with 8 bases sitting between them. Germline CDR1 and CDR2: SGHTA and FQGNSA. This CDR3 spans 14 amino acids.